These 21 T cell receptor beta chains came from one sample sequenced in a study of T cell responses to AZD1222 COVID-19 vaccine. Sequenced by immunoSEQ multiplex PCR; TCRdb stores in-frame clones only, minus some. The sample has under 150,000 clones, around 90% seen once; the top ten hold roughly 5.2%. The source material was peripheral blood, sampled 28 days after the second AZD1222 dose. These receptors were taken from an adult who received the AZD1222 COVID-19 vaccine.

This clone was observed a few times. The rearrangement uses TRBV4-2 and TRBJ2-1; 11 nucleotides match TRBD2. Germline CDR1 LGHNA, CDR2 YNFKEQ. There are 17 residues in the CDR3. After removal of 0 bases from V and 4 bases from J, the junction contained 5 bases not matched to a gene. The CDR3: CASSQDFLAGGYNEQFF. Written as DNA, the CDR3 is TGTGCCAGCAGCCAAGATTTCCTAGCGGGAGGTTACAATGAGCAGTTCTTC.

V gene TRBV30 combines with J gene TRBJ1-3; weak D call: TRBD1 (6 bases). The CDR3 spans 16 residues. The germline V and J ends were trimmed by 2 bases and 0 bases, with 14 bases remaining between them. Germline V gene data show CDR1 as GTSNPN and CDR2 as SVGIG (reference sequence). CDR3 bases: TGTGCCTGGAGTCCCTACAGGGTATACTCTGGAAACACCATATATTTT. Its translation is CAWSPYRVYSGNTIYF. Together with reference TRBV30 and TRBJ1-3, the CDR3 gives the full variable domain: SQTIHQWPATLVQPVGSPLSLECTVEGTSNPNLYWYRQAAGRGLQLLFYSVGIGQISSEVPQNLSASRPQDRQFILSSKKLLLSDSGFYLCAWSPYRVYSGNTIYFGEGSWLTVV.

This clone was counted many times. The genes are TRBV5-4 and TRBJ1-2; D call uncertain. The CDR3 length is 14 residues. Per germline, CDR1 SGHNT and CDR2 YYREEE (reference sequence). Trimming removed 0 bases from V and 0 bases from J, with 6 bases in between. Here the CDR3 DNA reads TGTGCCAGCAGCTTGGCGGGCCCTAACTATGGCTACACCTTC. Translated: CASSLAGPNYGYTF.

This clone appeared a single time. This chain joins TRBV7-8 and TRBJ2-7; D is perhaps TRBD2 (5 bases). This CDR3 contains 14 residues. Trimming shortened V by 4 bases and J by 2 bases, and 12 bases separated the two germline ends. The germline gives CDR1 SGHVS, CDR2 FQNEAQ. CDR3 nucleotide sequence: TGTGCCAGCAGCTCCAGAGCGGAACCCTACGAGCAGTACTTC. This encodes CASSSRAEPYEQYF.

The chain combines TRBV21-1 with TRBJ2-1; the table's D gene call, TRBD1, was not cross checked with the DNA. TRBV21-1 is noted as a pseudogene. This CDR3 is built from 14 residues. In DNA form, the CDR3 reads TGTGCCATCTCGGGACAGGGGATATACAATGAGCAGTTCTTC. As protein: CAISGQGIYNEQFF.

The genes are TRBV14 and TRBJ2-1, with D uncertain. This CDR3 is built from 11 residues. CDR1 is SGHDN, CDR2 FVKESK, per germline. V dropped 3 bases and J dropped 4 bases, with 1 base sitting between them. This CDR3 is CASSHYNEQFF. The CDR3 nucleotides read TGTGCCAGCAGCCATTACAATGAGCAGTTCTTC.

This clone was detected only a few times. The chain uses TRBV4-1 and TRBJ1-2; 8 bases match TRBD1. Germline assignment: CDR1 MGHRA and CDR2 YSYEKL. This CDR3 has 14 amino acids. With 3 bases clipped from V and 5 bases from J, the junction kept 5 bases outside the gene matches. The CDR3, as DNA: TGCGCCAGCAGCCAGCCCACAGGGGGGTATGGCTACACCTTC. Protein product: CASSQPTGGYGYTF.

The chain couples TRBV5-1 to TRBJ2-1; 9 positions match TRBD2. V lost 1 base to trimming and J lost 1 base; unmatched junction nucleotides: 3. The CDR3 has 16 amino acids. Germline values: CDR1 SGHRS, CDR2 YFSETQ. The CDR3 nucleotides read TGCGCCAGCAGCTTGTTAACTAGCGGGTCCTACAATGAGCAGTTCTTC. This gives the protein CASSLLTSGSYNEQFF.

The CDR3 nucleotides are TGTGCCAGCAGTTCCACGACAGGGCTCCTCAATCAGCCCCAGCATTTT. This gives the protein CASSSTTGLLNQPQHF. The chain has TRBV6-2 or TRBV6-3 and TRBJ1-5, with TRBD1 identical over 7 bases. The V segment lost 4 bases and the J segment 3 bases; nucleotides outside the gene matches: 9. Germline V CDR1 and CDR2: MNHEY, SVGEGT. This CDR3 region has 16 residues.

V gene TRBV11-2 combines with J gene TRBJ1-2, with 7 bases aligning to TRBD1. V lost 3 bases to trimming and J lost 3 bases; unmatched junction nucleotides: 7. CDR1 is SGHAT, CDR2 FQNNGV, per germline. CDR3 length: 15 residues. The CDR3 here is CASSLTGTVHYGYTF. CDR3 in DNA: TGTGCCAGCAGCTTGACCGGGACAGTCCACTATGGCTACACCTTC. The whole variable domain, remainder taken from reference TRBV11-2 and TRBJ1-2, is EAGVAQSPRYKIIEKRQSVAFWCNPISGHATLYWYQQILGQGPKLLIQFQNNGVVDDSQLPKDRFSAERLKGVDSTLKIQPAKLEDSAVYLCASSLTGTVHYGYTFGSGTRLTVV.

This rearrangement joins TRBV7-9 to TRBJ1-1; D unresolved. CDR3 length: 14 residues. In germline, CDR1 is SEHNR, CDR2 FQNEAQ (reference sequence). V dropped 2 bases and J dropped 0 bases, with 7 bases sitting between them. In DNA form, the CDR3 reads TGTGCCAGCAGCTTACTTACCTTGAACACTGAAGCTTTCTTT. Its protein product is CASSLLTLNTEAFF. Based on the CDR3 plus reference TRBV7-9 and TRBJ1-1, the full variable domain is DTGVSQNPRHKITKRGQNVTFRCDPISEHNRLYWYRQTLGQGPEFLTYFQNEAQLEKSRLLSDRFSAERPKGSFSTLEIQRTEQGDSAMYLCASSLLTLNTEAFFGQGTRLTVV.

The CDR3 sequence: CAINYLFSPTGTNTEAFF. The DNA of the CDR3 is TGTGCCATCAACTACTTGTTCTCCCCCACAGGGACGAACACTGAAGCTTTCTTT. The chain has TRBV7-8 and TRBJ1-1, with TRBD1 as a possible D gene (6 bases). V was trimmed by 10 bases and J by 1 base, leaving 28 bases between them. CDR1 and CDR2 (germline): SGHVS, FQNEAQ. The length of the CDR3 is 18 residues.

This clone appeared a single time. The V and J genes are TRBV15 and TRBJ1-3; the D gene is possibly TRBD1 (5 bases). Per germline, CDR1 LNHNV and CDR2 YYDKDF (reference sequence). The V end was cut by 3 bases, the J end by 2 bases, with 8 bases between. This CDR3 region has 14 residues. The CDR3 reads CATSRGVAGNTIYF. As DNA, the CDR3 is TGTGCCACCAGCAGGGGGGTAGCTGGAAACACCATATATTTT.

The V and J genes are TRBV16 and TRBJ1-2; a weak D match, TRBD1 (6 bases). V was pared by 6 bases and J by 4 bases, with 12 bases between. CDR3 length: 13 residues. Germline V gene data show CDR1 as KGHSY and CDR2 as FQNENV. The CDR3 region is CASRGQGTYGYTF. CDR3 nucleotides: TGTGCCAGCAGAGGCCAGGGGACCTATGGCTACACCTTC.

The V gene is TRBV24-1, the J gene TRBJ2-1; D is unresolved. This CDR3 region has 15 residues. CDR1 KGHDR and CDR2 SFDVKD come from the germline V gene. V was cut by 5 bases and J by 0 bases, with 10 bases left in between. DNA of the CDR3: TGTGCCACCAGTGGTATTGGCAGCTCCTACAATGAGCAGTTCTTC. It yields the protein CATSGIGSSYNEQFF.

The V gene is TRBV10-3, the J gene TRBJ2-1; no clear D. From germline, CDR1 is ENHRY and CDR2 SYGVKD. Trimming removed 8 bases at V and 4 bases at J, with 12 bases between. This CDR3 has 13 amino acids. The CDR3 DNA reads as TGTGCCATCGGGCGGCCAGAATACAATGAGCAGTTCTTC. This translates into CAIGRPEYNEQFF.

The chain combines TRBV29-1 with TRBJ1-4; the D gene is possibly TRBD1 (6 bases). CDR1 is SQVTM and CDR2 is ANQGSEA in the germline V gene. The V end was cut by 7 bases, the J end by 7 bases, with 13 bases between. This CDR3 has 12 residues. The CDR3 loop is CSARLGAEKLFF. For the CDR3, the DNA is TGCAGCGCCCGGCTGGGGGCTGAAAAACTGTTTTTT.

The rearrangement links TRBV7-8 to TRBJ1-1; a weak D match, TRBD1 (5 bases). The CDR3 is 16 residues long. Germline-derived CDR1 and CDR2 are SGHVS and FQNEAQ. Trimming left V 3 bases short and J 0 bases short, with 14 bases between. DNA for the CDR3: TGTGCCAGCAGCTTCACCGCCGGGACGTTGAACACTGAAGCTTTCTTT. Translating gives CASSFTAGTLNTEAFF.

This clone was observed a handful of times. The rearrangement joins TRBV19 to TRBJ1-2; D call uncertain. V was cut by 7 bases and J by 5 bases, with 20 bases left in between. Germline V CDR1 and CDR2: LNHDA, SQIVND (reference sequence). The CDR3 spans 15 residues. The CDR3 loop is CASTRGAVAGYGYTF. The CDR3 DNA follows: TGTGCCAGTACACGAGGAGCTGTGGCAGGATATGGCTACACCTTC.

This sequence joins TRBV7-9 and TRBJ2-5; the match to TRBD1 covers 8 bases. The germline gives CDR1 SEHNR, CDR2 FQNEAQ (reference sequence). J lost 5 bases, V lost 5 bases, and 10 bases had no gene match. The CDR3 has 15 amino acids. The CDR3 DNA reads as TGTGCCAGCAGCCAAACCAGGGGGCGCGGGGAGACCCAGTACTTC. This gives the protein CASSQTRGRGETQYF.

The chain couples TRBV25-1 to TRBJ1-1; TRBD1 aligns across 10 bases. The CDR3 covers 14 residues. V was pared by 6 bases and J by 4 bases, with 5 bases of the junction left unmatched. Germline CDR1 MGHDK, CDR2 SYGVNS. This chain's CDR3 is CASSPGTGVTEAFF. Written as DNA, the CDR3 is TGTGCCAGCAGCCCCGGGACAGGGGTCACTGAAGCTTTCTTT. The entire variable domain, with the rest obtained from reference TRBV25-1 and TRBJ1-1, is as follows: EADIYQTPRYLVIGTGKKITLECSQTMGHDKMYWYQQDPGMELHLIHYSYGVNSTEKGDLSSESTVSRIRTEHFPLTLESARPSHTSQYLCASSPGTGVTEAFFGQGTRLTVV.